The next 18 T cell receptor beta chains were all read from a single sample in a study of OX40 agonist ivuxolimab in advanced cancers. Profiling relied on immunoSEQ multiplex PCR, and the TCRdb table lists in-frame clones only, not all of them. This table holds roughly 18,000 clones, about 70% found once. Sequencing used CD4+ or CD8+ T cells sorted from blood, obtained in a trial of the OX40 agonist ivuxolimab. All receptors come from an adult with an advanced solid tumor such as melanoma, head and neck, liver or kidney cancer.

This chain joins TRBV5-6 and TRBJ2-7; D may be TRBD1 (6 bases). Looked up from germline, CDR1 is SGHDT and CDR2 is YYEEEE. V was shortened by 4 bases and J by 0 bases, with 8 bases between the two germline ends. This CDR3 has 13 amino acids. CDR3 amino acids: CASSGTISYEQYF. The DNA for the CDR3 is TGTGCCAGCAGCGGGACAATCTCCTACGAGCAGTACTTC.

The rearrangement links TRBV5-4 to TRBJ2-2; D may be TRBD1 (6 bases). V was trimmed by 2 bases and J by 5 bases, leaving 22 bases between them. Germline loops: CDR1 SGHNT, CDR2 YYREEE (reference sequence). This CDR3 has 18 residues. CDR3 DNA sequence: TGTGCCAGCAGCTTTGGGTCCCGGGTCAGGGGTTTTACCGGGGAGCTGTTTTTT. Translation gives CASSFGSRVRGFTGELFF.

The gene calls are TRBV27 and TRBJ1-4; D unclear. This CDR3 is built from 14 residues. Germline lookup yields CDR1 MNHEY and CDR2 SMNVEV (reference sequence). V shed 2 bases and J shed 0 bases, with 4 bases lying between them. The CDR3, as DNA: TGTGCCAGCAGTTTAATCGCAACTAATGAAAAACTGTTTTTT. This sequence encodes CASSLIATNEKLFF.

The chain couples TRBV5-6 to TRBJ1-2, with 7 bases identical to TRBD1. This CDR3 spans 15 amino acids. The V gene end was trimmed by 5 bases and the J gene end by 8 bases; junction bases not matched to a gene: 15. The germline CDR1 and CDR2 sequences are SGHDT and YYEEEE. The CDR3 sequence: CASRDPTGEEDGYTF. The CDR3 DNA sequence: TGTGCCAGCAGGGATCCTACAGGGGAGGAGGACGGCTACACCTTC.

This chain uses TRBV28 with TRBJ2-5; TRBD1 agrees at 7 bases. V shed 5 bases, J shed 1 base, and the junction held 4 bases outside the gene matches. Germline CDR1 is MDHEN and CDR2 is SYDVKM. CDR3 length: 14 residues. The CDR3 DNA is TGTGCCAGCAGTGCCCAGGGGGTCCAAGAGACCCAGTACTTC. It encodes CASSAQGVQETQYF.

Note on this clone: Other DNA sequences in this specimen translate into the identical CDR3. The V gene is TRBV19, the J gene TRBJ1-5; D ambiguous. CDR3 length: 16 amino acids. V lost 0 bases and J 0 bases, leaving 9 bases between the germline ends. CDR1 is LNHDA and CDR2 is SQIVND in the germline V gene (reference sequence). The CDR3: CASSIEGRNSNQPQHF. The CDR3 DNA follows: TGTGCCAGTAGTATAGAAGGGCGGAATAGCAATCAGCCCCAGCATTTT.

The rearrangement links TRBV2 to TRBJ1-2, with 9 bases aligning to TRBD1. Germline-derived CDR1 and CDR2 are SNHLY and FYNNEI. Trimming at V came to 1 base and at J to 6 bases, leaving 9 bases not matched to a gene. The CDR3 runs 16 residues. The CDR3, as DNA: TGTGCCAGCAGTGAAGGGGGCCGGGACAGGGCCCATGGCTACACCTTC. Protein: CASSEGGRDRAHGYTF.

The table lists this clone with a few counts. The chain couples TRBV27 to TRBJ2-1; the D is unclear. The CDR3 has 14 residues. V dropped 5 bases and J dropped 0 bases, with 8 bases sitting between them. From germline, CDR1 is MNHEY and CDR2 SMNVEV (reference sequence). This chain's CDR3 is CASSTDNSYNEQFF. CDR3 coding DNA: TGTGCCAGCAGTACAGATAACTCCTACAATGAGCAGTTCTTC.

In this sample, this clone turned up once. The CDR3 protein is CASRTPSGRENEQFF. CDR3 bases: TGTGCCAGTAGAACTCCTAGCGGGAGGGAGAATGAGCAGTTCTTC. V gene TRBV19 combines with J gene TRBJ2-1; 12 bases line up with TRBD2. The germline CDR1 and CDR2 sequences are LNHDA and SQIVND (reference sequence). This CDR3 is built from 15 residues. Trimming cost V 6 bases and J 7 bases; bases outside gene matches: 7. Looking up the rest from reference TRBV19 and TRBJ2-1 gives the full variable domain: DGGITQSPKYLFRKEGQNVTLSCEQNLNHDAMYWYRQDPGQGLRLIYYSQIVNDFQKGDIAEGYSVSREKKESFPLTVTSAQKNPTAFYLCASRTPSGRENEQFFGPGTRLTVL.

The chain joins TRBV6-1 to TRBJ1-3, with a tentative D call TRBD1 (6 bases). Trimming took off 3 bases at V and 7 bases at J, with 16 bases between the two ends. Germline V gene sequence: CDR1 MNHNS, CDR2 SASEGT. This CDR3 spans 15 amino acids. This CDR3 is CASSDRTAGGNTIYF. The CDR3 nucleotides read TGTGCCAGCAGTGACCGGACAGCCGGTGGTAACACCATATATTTT.

By frequency in the sample, this clone is large. CDR3 sequence (DNA): TGTGCCAGTAGCCTTATAGATAGCAATCAGCCCCAGCATTTT. Translated: CASSLIDSNQPQHF. The chain uses TRBV19 and TRBJ1-5, with D unresolved. Between the trimmed V and J ends, which lost 6 bases and 0 bases, there was a span of 9 bases. Germline V gene data show CDR1 as LNHDA and CDR2 as SQIVND (reference sequence). CDR3 length: 14 amino acids.

The chain uses TRBV6-9 and TRBJ1-1; D not resolved. This CDR3 is built from 13 residues. Germline-derived CDR1 and CDR2 are MNHGY and SVAAGI. The germline V and J ends were trimmed by 3 bases and 1 base, with 6 bases remaining between them. The CDR3 loop reads CASSYAQNTEAFF. The CDR3 DNA is TGTGCCAGCAGTTACGCGCAGAACACTGAAGCTTTCTTT.

This clone ranks as medium-sized. The V and J genes are TRBV28 and TRBJ2-7; D is tentatively TRBD1 or TRBD2 (5 bases each). Trimming shortened V by 9 bases and J by 3 bases, and 15 bases separated the two germline ends. Per germline, CDR1 MDHEN and CDR2 SYDVKM. CDR3 length: 13 residues. The CDR3 nucleotides read TGTGCCAGTGAGGGGCCAGGGCACTACGAGCAGTACTTC. Its protein is CASEGPGHYEQYF.

The V gene is TRBV4-1, the J gene TRBJ2-2, with TRBD2 as a possible D gene (5 bases). Trimming took 0 bases from V and 3 from J, leaving 11 bases between them. The CDR3 totals 16 residues. Germline values: CDR1 MGHRA, CDR2 YSYEKL. The CDR3 here is CASSQDPSGYTGELFF. The CDR3 DNA sequence: TGCGCCAGCAGCCAAGATCCCAGCGGCTACACCGGGGAGCTGTTTTTT.

This clone was seen a single time. The genes are TRBV7-9 and TRBJ2-3; 11 bases are shared with TRBD2. The germline V gene encodes CDR1 SEHNR and CDR2 FQNEAQ (reference sequence). The CDR3 is 15 amino acids. J was trimmed by 3 bases and V by 1 base; bases with no gene match: 0. The CDR3 bases are TGTGCCAGCAGCTTAGGGACTAGCGGGACAGATACGCAGTATTTT. It is translated as CASSLGTSGTDTQYF.

In this sample, this clone turned up once. J is TRBJ1-3 and V is TRBV6-6, with unresolved D. Germline CDR1 MNHNY, CDR2 SVGAGI (reference sequence). There are 14 residues in the CDR3. V gave up 5 bases and J gave up 4 bases, with 12 bases separating them. CDR3 DNA sequence: TGTGCCAGCAGTACCGACAAATCCGGAAACACCATATATTTT. Translated: CASSTDKSGNTIYF.

This clone has only a few counts. This rearrangement joins TRBV2 to TRBJ2-1, with D unresolved. CDR3 length equals 12 residues. Deletions cut 1 base from V and 4 bases from J, with 2 bases between. Looked up from germline, CDR1 is SNHLY and CDR2 is FYNNEI. The CDR3 protein is CASSEGYNEQFF. CDR3 DNA: TGTGCCAGCAGTGAAGGGTACAATGAGCAGTTCTTC.

CDR3 region: CAISAGLADTGELFF. In DNA, the CDR3 is TGTGCCATCAGTGCGGGACTAGCAGACACCGGGGAGCTGTTTTTT. This chain joins TRBV10-3 and TRBJ2-2, with 9 positions matching TRBD2. J was trimmed by 3 bases and V by 4 bases; bases with no gene match: 3. The CDR3 runs to 15 residues. Germline CDR1 and CDR2: ENHRY and SYGVKD.